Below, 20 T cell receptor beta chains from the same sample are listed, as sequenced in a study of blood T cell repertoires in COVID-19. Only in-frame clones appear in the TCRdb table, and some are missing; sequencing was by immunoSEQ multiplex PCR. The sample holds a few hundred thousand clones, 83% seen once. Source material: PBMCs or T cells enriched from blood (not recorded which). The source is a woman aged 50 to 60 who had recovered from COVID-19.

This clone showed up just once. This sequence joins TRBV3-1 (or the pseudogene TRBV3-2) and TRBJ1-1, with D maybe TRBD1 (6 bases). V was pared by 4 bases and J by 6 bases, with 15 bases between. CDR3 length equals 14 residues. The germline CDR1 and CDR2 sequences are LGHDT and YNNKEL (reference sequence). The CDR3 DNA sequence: TGTGCCAGCAGCCCCGACCACCGACAGGCTGAAGCTTTCTTT. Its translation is CASSPDHRQAEAFF.

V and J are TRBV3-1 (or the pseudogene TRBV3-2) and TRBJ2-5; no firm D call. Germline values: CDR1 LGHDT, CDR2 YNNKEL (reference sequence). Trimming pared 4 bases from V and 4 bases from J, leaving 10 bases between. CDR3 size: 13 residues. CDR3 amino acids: CASSPLQAETQYF. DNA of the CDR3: TGTGCCAGCAGCCCCCTCCAGGCAGAGACCCAGTACTTC.

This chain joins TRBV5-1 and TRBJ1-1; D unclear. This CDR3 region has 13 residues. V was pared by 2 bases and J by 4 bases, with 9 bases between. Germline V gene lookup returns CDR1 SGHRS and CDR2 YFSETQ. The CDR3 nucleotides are TGCGCCAGCAGCTTACAAAGAGGCACTGAAGCTTTCTTT. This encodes CASSLQRGTEAFF.

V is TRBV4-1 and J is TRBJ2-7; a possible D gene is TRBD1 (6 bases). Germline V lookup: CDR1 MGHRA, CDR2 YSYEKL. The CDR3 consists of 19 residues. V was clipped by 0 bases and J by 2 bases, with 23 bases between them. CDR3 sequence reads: CASSQENPPDRVRPYEQYF. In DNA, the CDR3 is TGCGCCAGCAGCCAAGAAAATCCCCCGGACAGAGTACGACCCTACGAGCAGTACTTC.

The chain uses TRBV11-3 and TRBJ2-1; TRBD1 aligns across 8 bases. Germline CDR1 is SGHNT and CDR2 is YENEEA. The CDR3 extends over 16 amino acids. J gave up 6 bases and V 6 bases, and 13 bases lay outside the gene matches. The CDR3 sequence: CASSYWTGPNANEQFF. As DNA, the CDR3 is TGTGCCAGCAGTTACTGGACAGGGCCAAACGCCAATGAGCAGTTCTTC.

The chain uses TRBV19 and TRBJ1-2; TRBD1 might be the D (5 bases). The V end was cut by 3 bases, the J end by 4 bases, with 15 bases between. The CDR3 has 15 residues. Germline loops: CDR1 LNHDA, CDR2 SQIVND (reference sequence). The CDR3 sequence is CASSMAVWTLYGYTF. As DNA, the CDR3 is TGTGCCAGTAGTATGGCCGTTTGGACACTCTATGGCTACACCTTC.

CDR3: CASSYSRSQNSYGYTF. CDR3 in DNA: TGTGCCAGCAGTTACTCAAGGTCACAGAACTCTTATGGCTACACCTTC. The chain uses TRBV6-2 or TRBV6-3 and TRBJ1-2; no reliable D call. Germline V gene sequence: CDR1 MNHEY, CDR2 SVGEGT. With 0 bases removed from V and 5 bases from J, the gap between germline ends came to 16 bases. The CDR3 consists of 16 residues.

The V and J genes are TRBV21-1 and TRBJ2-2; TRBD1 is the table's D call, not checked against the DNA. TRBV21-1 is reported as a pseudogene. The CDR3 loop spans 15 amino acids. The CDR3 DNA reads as TGTGCCAGCAGCGACAGGGGGCTGAGCACCGGGGAGCTGTTTTTT. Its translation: CASSDRGLSTGELFF.

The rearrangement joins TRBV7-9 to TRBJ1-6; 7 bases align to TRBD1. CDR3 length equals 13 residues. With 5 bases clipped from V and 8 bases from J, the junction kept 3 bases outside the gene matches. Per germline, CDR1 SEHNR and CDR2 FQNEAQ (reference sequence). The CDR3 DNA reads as TGTGCCAGCAGCCCCAGGGGGGATTCACCCCTCCACTTT. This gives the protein CASSPRGDSPLHF. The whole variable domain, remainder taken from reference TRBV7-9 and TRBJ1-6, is DTGVSQNPRHKITKRGQNVTFRCDPISEHNRLYWYRQTLGQGPEFLTYFQNEAQLEKSRLLSDRFSAERPKGSFSTLEIQRTEQGDSAMYLCASSPRGDSPLHFGNGTRLTVT.

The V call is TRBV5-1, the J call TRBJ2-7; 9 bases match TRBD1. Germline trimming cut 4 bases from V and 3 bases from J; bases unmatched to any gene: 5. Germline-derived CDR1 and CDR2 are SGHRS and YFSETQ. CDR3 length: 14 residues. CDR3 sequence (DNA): TGCGCCAGCAGCCCCCTGGGACAGGGCTACGAGCAGTACTTC. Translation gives CASSPLGQGYEQYF.

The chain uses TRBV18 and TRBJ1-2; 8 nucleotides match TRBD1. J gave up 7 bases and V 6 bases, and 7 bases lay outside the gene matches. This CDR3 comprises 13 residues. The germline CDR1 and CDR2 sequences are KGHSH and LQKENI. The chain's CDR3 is CASSLDRGGGYTF. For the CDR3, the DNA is TGTGCCAGCTCTCTAGACAGGGGTGGTGGCTACACCTTC.

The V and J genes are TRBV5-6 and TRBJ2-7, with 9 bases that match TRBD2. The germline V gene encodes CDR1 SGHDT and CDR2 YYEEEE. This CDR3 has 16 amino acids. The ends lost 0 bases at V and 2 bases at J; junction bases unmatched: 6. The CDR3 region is CASSLAPAGGPYEQYF. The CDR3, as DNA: TGTGCCAGCAGCTTGGCCCCAGCGGGGGGACCCTACGAGCAGTACTTC.

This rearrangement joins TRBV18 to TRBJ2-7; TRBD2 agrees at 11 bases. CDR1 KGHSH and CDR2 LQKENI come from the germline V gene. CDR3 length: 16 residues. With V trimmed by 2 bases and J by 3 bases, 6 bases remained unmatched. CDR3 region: CASSPRALAGDYEQYF. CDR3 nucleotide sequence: TGTGCCAGCTCACCAAGGGCACTAGCGGGAGACTACGAGCAGTACTTC. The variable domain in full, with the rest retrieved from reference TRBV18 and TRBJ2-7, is NAGVMQNPRHLVRRRGQEARLRCSPMKGHSHVYWYRQLPEEGLKFMVYLQKENIIDESGMPKERFSAEFPKEGPSILRIQQVVRGDSAAYFCASSPRALAGDYEQYFGPGTRLTVT.

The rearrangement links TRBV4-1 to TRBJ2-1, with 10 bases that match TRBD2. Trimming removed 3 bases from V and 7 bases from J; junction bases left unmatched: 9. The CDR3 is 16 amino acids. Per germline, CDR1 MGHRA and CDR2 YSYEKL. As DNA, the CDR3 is TGCGCCAGCAGCCATTTGCTAGCGGGAGTAACTAATGAGCAGTTCTTC. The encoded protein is CASSHLLAGVTNEQFF.

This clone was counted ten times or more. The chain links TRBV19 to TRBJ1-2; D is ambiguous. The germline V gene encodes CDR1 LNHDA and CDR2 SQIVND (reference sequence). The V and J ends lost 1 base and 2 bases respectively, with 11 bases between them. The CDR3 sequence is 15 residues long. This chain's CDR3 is CASSIGITENYGYTF. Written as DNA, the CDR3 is TGTGCCAGTAGTATAGGGATTACAGAGAACTATGGCTACACCTTC.

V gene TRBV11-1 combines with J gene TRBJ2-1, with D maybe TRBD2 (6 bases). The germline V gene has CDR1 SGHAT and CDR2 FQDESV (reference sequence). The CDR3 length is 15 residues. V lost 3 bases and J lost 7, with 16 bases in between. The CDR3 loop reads CASSFGGSVRNEQFF. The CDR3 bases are TGTGCCAGCAGCTTCGGGGGTTCAGTGAGGAATGAGCAGTTCTTC.

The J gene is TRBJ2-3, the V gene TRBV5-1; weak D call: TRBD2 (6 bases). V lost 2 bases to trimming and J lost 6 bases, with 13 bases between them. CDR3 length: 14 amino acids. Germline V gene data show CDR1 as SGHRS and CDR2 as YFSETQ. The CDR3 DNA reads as TGCGCCAGCAGCTTTCTGGGTGGGGGGGATACGCAGTATTTT. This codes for CASSFLGGGDTQYF.

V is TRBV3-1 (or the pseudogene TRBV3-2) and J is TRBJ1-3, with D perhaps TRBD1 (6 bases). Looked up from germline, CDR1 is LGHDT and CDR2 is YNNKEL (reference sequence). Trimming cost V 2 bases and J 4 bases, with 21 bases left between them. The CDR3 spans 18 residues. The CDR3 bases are TGTGCCAGCAGCCAAATTGCGGGGGCCTTAGGAATCGGAAACACCATATATTTT. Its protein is CASSQIAGALGIGNTIYF.

This CDR3 reads CASSVGAGRTNYGYTF. The CDR3 DNA reads TGTGCCAGCAGCGTAGGGGCCGGACGGACAAACTATGGCTACACCTTC. This rearrangement joins TRBV9 to TRBJ1-2, with D possibly TRBD1 on 5 matching bases. The CDR3 is 16 amino acids. From germline, CDR1 is SGDLS and CDR2 YYNGEE. V gave up 0 bases and J gave up 2 bases, with 14 bases separating them.

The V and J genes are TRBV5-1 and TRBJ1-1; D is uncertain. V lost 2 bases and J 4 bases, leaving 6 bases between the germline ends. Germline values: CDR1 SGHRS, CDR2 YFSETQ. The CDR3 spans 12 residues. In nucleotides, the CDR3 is TGCGCCAGCAGCTTCGGTGGCACTGAAGCTTTCTTT. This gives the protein CASSFGGTEAFF.